A selection of T cell receptor beta chains follows, all from one sample in a study of blood T cells in healthy people across ages. TCRdb re-called the 5' RACE reads with MiXCR, one entry per CDR3 protein. The sample lists 1.5 million to 2 million distinct CDR3 sequences, 28% occurring once. The sample taken for sequencing was blood. These receptors were obtained from a woman aged 25-40 years in good health. CDR3s include the opening cysteine and the closing phenylalanine or tryptophan. The order of the fields is V gene, clone size, D gene, J gene, CDR3 protein, CDR3 DNA. A D gene is named only where the DNA matches it firmly. Not all rows give a size; the values are once, few, many and, for expanded clones, a class.

V gene: TRBV20-1; clone size: few; D gene: TRBD1; J gene: TRBJ2-1; CDR3 protein: CSARGTGYNEQFF; CDR3 DNA: TGCAGTGCTAGAGGGACAGGCTACAATGAGCAGTTCTTC
V gene: TRBV11-1; clone size: NA; D gene: TRBD2; J gene: TRBJ2-1; CDR3 protein: CASNMERGTYNEQFF; CDR3 DNA: TGTGCCAGCAATATGGAGCGGGGGACCTACAATGAGCAGTTCTTC
V gene: TRBV18; clone size: few; D gene: NA; J gene: TRBJ1-6; CDR3 protein: CASSPYDALNSPLHF; CDR3 DNA: TGTGCCAGCTCACCATATGACGCCTTGAATTCACCCCTCCACTTT
V gene: TRBV10-2; clone size: many; D gene: TRBD1; J gene: TRBJ2-5; CDR3 protein: CASTQGTGSETQYF; CDR3 DNA: TGCGCCAGCACCCAAGGGACAGGGAGTGAGACCCAGTACTTC
V gene: TRBV14; clone size: few; D gene: TRBD2; J gene: TRBJ2-5; CDR3 protein: CASSQTSGRETQYF; CDR3 DNA: TGTGCCAGCAGCCAGACTAGCGGGCGAGAGACCCAGTACTTC
V gene: TRBV6-5; clone size: NA; D gene: NA; J gene: TRBJ1-5; CDR3 protein: CASSSRRAQPQHF; CDR3 DNA: TGTGCCAGCAGTTCCAGGAGGGCTCAGCCCCAGCATTTT
V gene: TRBV7-6; clone size: NA; D gene: NA; J gene: TRBJ2-5; CDR3 protein: CASSLAGSGRRGETQYF; CDR3 DNA: TGTGCCAGCAGCTTAGCGGGTTCAGGAAGGCGCGGAGAGACCCAGTACTTC
V gene: TRBV18; clone size: NA; D gene: TRBD1; J gene: TRBJ1-2; CDR3 protein: CASSLTGTAGGYTF; CDR3 DNA: TGTGCCAGCTCACTTACCGGGACAGCAGGCGGCTACACCTTC
V gene: TRBV9; clone size: NA; D gene: NA; J gene: TRBJ2-1; CDR3 protein: CASSNPPNEQFF; CDR3 DNA: TGTGCCAGCAGCAACCCGCCCAATGAGCAGTTCTTC
V gene: TRBV30; clone size: NA; D gene: NA; J gene: TRBJ1-2; CDR3 protein: CALGRTTNYGYTF; CDR3 DNA: TGTGCCTTAGGACGGACGACTAACTATGGCTACACCTTC
V gene: TRBV6-1; clone size: few; D gene: NA; J gene: TRBJ2-3; CDR3 protein: CASSERELRETSTDTQYF; CDR3 DNA: TGTGCCAGCAGTGAAAGGGAGTTAAGGGAAACTAGCACAGATACGCAGTATTTT
V gene: TRBV29-1; clone size: NA; D gene: NA; J gene: TRBJ1-1; CDR3 protein: CSVRDGLTEAFF; CDR3 DNA: TGCAGCGTTCGGGACGGACTCACTGAAGCTTTCTTT
V gene: TRBV11-3; clone size: NA; D gene: NA; J gene: TRBJ2-1; CDR3 protein: CASSSPPGEEQFF; CDR3 DNA: TGTGCCAGCAGCTCGCCTCCGGGGGAGGAGCAGTTCTTC
V gene: TRBV27; clone size: NA; D gene: TRBD2; J gene: TRBJ2-7; CDR3 protein: CASSRLAVGSYEQYF; CDR3 DNA: TGTGCCAGCAGTCGACTAGCGGTTGGGTCCTACGAGCAGTACTTC
V gene: TRBV29-1; clone size: many; D gene: NA; J gene: TRBJ2-6; CDR3 protein: CSAAGADGANVLTF; CDR3 DNA: TGCAGCGCCGCCGGGGCTGATGGGGCCAACGTCCTGACTTTC
V gene: TRBV6-1; clone size: NA; D gene: TRBD1; J gene: TRBJ1-2; CDR3 protein: CASRKPGQANYGYTF; CDR3 DNA: TGTGCCAGCAGGAAACCGGGACAGGCGAACTATGGCTACACCTTC
V gene: TRBV29-1; clone size: NA; D gene: NA; J gene: TRBJ1-2; CDR3 protein: CSDHHPPNYGYTF; CDR3 DNA: TGCAGCGACCACCACCCACCTAACTATGGCTACACCTTC
V gene: TRBV28; clone size: many; D gene: NA; J gene: TRBJ2-4; CDR3 protein: CASYTGLAKNIQYF; CDR3 DNA: TGTGCCAGCTATACAGGGTTAGCCAAAAACATTCAGTACTTC
V gene: TRBV7-9; clone size: NA; D gene: TRBD2; J gene: TRBJ2-1; CDR3 protein: CASSAPPPAGARNEQFF; CDR3 DNA: TGTGCCAGCAGCGCTCCCCCTCCAGCGGGGGCTCGCAATGAGCAGTTCTTC
V gene: TRBV27; clone size: NA; D gene: TRBD2; J gene: TRBJ2-5; CDR3 protein: CASTPRGGPRQETQYF; CDR3 DNA: TGTGCCAGCACTCCTCGGGGAGGGCCAAGACAAGAGACCCAGTACTTC
V gene: TRBV18; clone size: many; D gene: NA; J gene: TRBJ2-7; CDR3 protein: CASSPQGLAEQYF; CDR3 DNA: TGTGCCAGCTCACCACAGGGGCTCGCCGAGCAGTACTTC
V gene: TRBV20-1; clone size: NA; D gene: NA; J gene: TRBJ1-2; CDR3 protein: CSARKQAGSDYGYTF; CDR3 DNA: TGCAGTGCTAGAAAGCAGGCGGGGTCGGACTATGGCTACACCTTC
V gene: TRBV23-1; clone size: NA; D gene: NA; J gene: TRBJ2-1; CDR3 protein: CAGSIGGRALSPSLYNEQFF; CDR3 DNA: TGCGCCGGCAGTATAGGGGGGCGGGCCCTCTCCCCCTCCCTTTACAATGAGCAGTTCTTC
V gene: TRBV18; clone size: NA; D gene: NA; J gene: TRBJ2-1; CDR3 protein: CASSPRGHNEQFF; CDR3 DNA: TGTGCCAGCTCCCCCCGGGGCCACAATGAGCAGTTCTTC
V gene: TRBV29-1; clone size: NA; D gene: NA; J gene: TRBJ2-4; CDR3 protein: CSVVPGLLNEQYF; CDR3 DNA: TGCAGCGTTGTCCCGGGACTGTTAAATGAGCAGTACTTC
V gene: TRBV2; clone size: few; D gene: NA; J gene: TRBJ2-1; CDR3 protein: CASSPQGLPSDEQFF; CDR3 DNA: TGTGCCAGCAGTCCTCAGGGCCTACCATCGGATGAGCAGTTCTTC
V gene: TRBV20-1; clone size: NA; D gene: NA; J gene: TRBJ2-7; CDR3 protein: CSARWTPGDGQYF; CDR3 DNA: TGCAGTGCTAGGTGGACGCCGGGGGACGGGCAGTACTTC
V gene: TRBV7-6; clone size: few; D gene: NA; J gene: TRBJ2-2; CDR3 protein: CASSHYSSGELFF; CDR3 DNA: TGTGCCAGCAGCCACTACTCGTCCGGGGAGCTGTTTTTT
V gene: TRBV12-3/TRBV12-4; clone size: few; D gene: TRBD1; J gene: TRBJ1-1; CDR3 protein: CASSSRTGTEAEAFF; CDR3 DNA: TGTGCCAGCAGCTCCAGGACAGGAACGGAGGCTGAAGCTTTCTTT
V gene: TRBV9; clone size: NA; D gene: NA; J gene: TRBJ1-6; CDR3 protein: CASSAGDTEGSPLHF; CDR3 DNA: TGTGCCAGCAGCGCCGGGGACACCGAGGGGTCACCCCTCCACTTT
V gene: TRBV10-3; clone size: NA; D gene: NA; J gene: TRBJ1-5; CDR3 protein: CAISEGGRNQPQHF; CDR3 DNA: TGTGCCATCAGTGAAGGGGGACGGAATCAGCCCCAGCATTTT
V gene: TRBV9; clone size: NA; D gene: TRBD2; J gene: TRBJ2-1; CDR3 protein: CASSVEGLAGVNEQFF; CDR3 DNA: TGTGCCAGCAGCGTAGAGGGACTAGCGGGGGTAAATGAGCAGTTCTTC
V gene: TRBV5-1; clone size: NA; D gene: NA; J gene: TRBJ2-3; CDR3 protein: CASFDPGVTDTQYF; CDR3 DNA: TGCGCCAGCTTCGACCCCGGCGTCACAGATACGCAGTATTTT
V gene: TRBV5-1; clone size: NA; D gene: TRBD2; J gene: TRBJ2-1; CDR3 protein: CASSLETSASGEQFF; CDR3 DNA: TGCGCCAGCAGCCTGGAGACTAGCGCCTCGGGGGAGCAGTTCTTC
V gene: TRBV20-1; clone size: NA; D gene: NA; J gene: TRBJ1-4; CDR3 protein: CSARLGSTNEKLFF; CDR3 DNA: TGCAGTGCTAGATTGGGGTCAACTAATGAAAAACTGTTTTTT
V gene: TRBV30; clone size: NA; D gene: NA; J gene: TRBJ1-2; CDR3 protein: CAGRTHLLVGNGYTF; CDR3 DNA: TGTGCCGGGCGTACGCACCTCTTGGTAGGGAATGGCTACACCTTC
V gene: TRBV3-1; clone size: NA; D gene: NA; J gene: TRBJ2-3; CDR3 protein: CASSLHRGTTDTQYF; CDR3 DNA: TGTGCCAGCAGCCTGCATCGGGGGACCACAGATACGCAGTATTTT
V gene: TRBV5-1; clone size: NA; D gene: NA; J gene: TRBJ1-4; CDR3 protein: CASSLPPTGAVNEKLFF; CDR3 DNA: TGCGCCAGCAGCCTTCCCCCGACGGGAGCAGTCAATGAAAAACTGTTTTTT
V gene: TRBV6-2/TRBV6-3; clone size: few; D gene: TRBD1; J gene: TRBJ2-7; CDR3 protein: CASTGDRAYEQYF; CDR3 DNA: TGTGCCAGCACCGGGGACAGGGCCTACGAGCAGTACTTC
V gene: TRBV24-1; clone size: NA; D gene: NA; J gene: TRBJ2-1; CDR3 protein: CATSDSGQGSDEQFF; CDR3 DNA: TGTGCCACCAGTGATTCTGGCCAGGGGTCTGATGAGCAGTTCTTC
V gene: TRBV24-1; clone size: NA; D gene: NA; J gene: TRBJ2-1; CDR3 protein: CATGWSHEQFF; CDR3 DNA: TGTGCCACAGGTTGGAGTCATGAGCAGTTCTTC
V gene: TRBV19; clone size: NA; D gene: TRBD2; J gene: TRBJ2-7; CDR3 protein: CASNGGRALTVIYEQYF; CDR3 DNA: TGTGCCAGTAATGGCGGGAGGGCCTTAACCGTAATCTACGAGCAGTACTTC